This T cell receptor (beta chain) was documented in a study of T-cell reconstitution after alpha-beta-depleted transplantation in children. Notes on the study in general: Once a year had passed after transplant, T-cell counts and diversity came mostly from newly produced T cells. Diversity of TCRbeta at day 60 was high in some patients, arising from surviving recipient T cells and thymic progenitors. Several hundred graft clones that had expanded were reportedly the source of alpha-beta T cells about two months after transplant.

Unique molecular identifiers were used to barcode this TCRbeta library. TCRdb re-called the PCR reads with MiXCR, one entry per CDR3 protein. The top ten hold 25% to 30% of the sample, which has some 460,000 distinct CDR3 sequences, 15% to 20% seen once. As for this clonotype: Its antigen is still unknown.

The sample consisted of PBMCs, mostly from graft donor cells, taken 360 days after TCRalphabeta/CD19-depleted stem cell transplant. This sequence was found in a boy under two years old who had a stem cell transplant for Wiskott-Aldrich syndrome, so the T cells may come from the graft donor.

In nucleotides, the CDR3 is TGTGCCAGCAGTTTTACGGGGCCCTCCTACAATGAGCAGTTCTTC. It translates to CASSFTGPSYNEQFF. The J gene is TRBJ2-1, the V gene TRBV28; D possibly uses TRBD1 or TRBD2 (5 bases each). V lost 3 bases and J lost 0, with 9 bases in between. The germline gives CDR1 MDHEN, CDR2 SYDVKM. The CDR3 is 15 amino acids.